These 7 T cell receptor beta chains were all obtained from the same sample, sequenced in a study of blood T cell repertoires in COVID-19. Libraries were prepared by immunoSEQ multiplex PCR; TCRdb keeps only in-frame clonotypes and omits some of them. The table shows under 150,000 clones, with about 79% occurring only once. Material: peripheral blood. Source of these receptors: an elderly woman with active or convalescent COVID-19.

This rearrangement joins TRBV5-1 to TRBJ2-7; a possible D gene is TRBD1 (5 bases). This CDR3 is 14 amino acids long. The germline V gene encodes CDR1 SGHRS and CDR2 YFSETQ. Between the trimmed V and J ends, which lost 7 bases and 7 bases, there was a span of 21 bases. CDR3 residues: CASSRMGPNGEQYF. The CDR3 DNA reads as TGCGCCAGCTCCAGAATGGGGCCTAACGGAGAGCAGTACTTC.

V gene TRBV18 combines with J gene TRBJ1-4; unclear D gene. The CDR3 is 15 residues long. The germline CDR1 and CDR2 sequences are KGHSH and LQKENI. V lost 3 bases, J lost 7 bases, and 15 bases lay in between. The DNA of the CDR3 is TGTGCCAGCTCACCTGGGATTAACGGAGGTGAAAAACTGTTTTTT. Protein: CASSPGINGGEKLFF.

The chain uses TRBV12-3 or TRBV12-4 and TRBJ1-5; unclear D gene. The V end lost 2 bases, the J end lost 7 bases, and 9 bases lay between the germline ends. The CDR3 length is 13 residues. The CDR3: CASSLTWAQPQHF. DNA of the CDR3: TGTGCCAGCAGTTTAACGTGGGCACAGCCCCAGCATTTT.

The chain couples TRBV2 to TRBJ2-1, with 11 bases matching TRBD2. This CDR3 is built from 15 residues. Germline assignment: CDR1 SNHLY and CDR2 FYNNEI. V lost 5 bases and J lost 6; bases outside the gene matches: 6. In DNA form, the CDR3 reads TGTGCCAGCAGTTCCCCGGGACTAGCGGCCAATGAGCAGTTCTTC. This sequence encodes CASSSPGLAANEQFF.

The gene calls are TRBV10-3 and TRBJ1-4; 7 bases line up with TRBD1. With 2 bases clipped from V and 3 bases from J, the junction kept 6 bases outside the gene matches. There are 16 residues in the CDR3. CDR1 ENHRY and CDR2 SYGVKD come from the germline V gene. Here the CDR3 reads CAISEGTGTANEKLFF. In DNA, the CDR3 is TGTGCCATCAGTGAGGGAACCGGGACAGCTAATGAAAAACTGTTTTTT.

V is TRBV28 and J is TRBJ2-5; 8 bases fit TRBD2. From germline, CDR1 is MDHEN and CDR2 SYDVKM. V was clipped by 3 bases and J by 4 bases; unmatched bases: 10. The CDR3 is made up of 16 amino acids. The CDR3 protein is CASSFSGGAVRETQYF. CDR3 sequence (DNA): TGTGCCAGCAGTTTTTCGGGGGGGGCTGTAAGAGAGACCCAGTACTTC.

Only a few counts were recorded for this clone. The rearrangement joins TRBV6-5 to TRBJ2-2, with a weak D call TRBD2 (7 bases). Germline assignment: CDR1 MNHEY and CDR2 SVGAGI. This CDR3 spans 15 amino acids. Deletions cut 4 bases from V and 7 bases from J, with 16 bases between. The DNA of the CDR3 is TGTGCCAGCAGTTCCGGCGGACTAGGGGGCGGGGAGCTGTTTTTT. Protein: CASSSGGLGGGELFF.